Each of the 20 T cell receptor beta chains below was sequenced from the same sample in a study of T cell repertoires in cytomegalovirus infection. TCRdb processed the reads anew with MiXCR; each CDR3 protein has one entry. Here the sample spans 110,000 to 150,000 distinct CDR3 sequences, 5.5% to 7% being singletons. Sequencing input: PBMCs. The receptors come from a human donor in good health (CMV status not recorded). Some clones in this sample may be carry-over from other donors' samples.

This clonotype was picked up many times. J is TRBJ1-4 and V is TRBV6-5; weak D call: TRBD1 (5 bases). The germline V and J ends were trimmed by 10 bases and 8 bases, with 17 bases remaining between them. Germline CDR1 MNHEY, CDR2 SVGAGI. The CDR3 runs 13 residues. CDR3 protein: CATSGTRGEKLFF. In nucleotides, the CDR3 is TGTGCCACCTCGGGGACGCGAGGCGAAAAACTGTTTTTT.

This chain joins TRBV5-1 and TRBJ2-3; 7 nucleotides agree with TRBD2. CDR1 and CDR2 from the germline V gene are SGHRS and YFSETQ. V was clipped by 9 bases and J by 3 bases; unmatched bases: 7. The CDR3 has 13 amino acids. The CDR3, as DNA: TGCGCCACCCAGCGGGACCTAACAGATACGCAGTATTTT. Encoded protein: CATQRDLTDTQYF.

At least ten counts were recorded for this clonotype. The chain carries TRBV20-1 and TRBJ2-7; possibly TRBD1 for D (6 bases). V shed 0 bases and J shed 2 bases, with 14 bases lying between them. The CDR3 loop spans 15 amino acids. Germline values: CDR1 DFQATT, CDR2 SNEGSKA (reference sequence). The CDR3 region is CSARDSETGTYEQYF. DNA of the CDR3: TGCAGTGCTAGAGATTCGGAGACAGGCACCTACGAGCAGTACTTC.

In this sample, this clonotype turned up a few times. The rearrangement uses TRBV5-4 and TRBJ2-1; TRBD1 aligns across 7 bases. Germline CDR1 is SGHNT and CDR2 is YYREEE (reference sequence). The CDR3 totals 16 residues. J gave up 7 bases and V 1 base, and 11 bases lay outside the gene matches. The CDR3 sequence: CASSLPPGHRGNEQFF. As DNA, the CDR3 is TGTGCCAGCAGCTTGCCCCCCGGGCACAGGGGTAATGAGCAGTTCTTC.

The chain carries TRBV27 and TRBJ2-5; 12 nucleotides align to TRBD2. This CDR3 is built from 14 residues. CDR1 is MNHEY and CDR2 is SMNVEV in the germline V gene (reference sequence). The trim removed 4 bases at V and 5 bases at J, leaving 2 bases unmatched. CDR3 in amino acids: CASSSSGGAETQYF. In DNA, the CDR3 is TGTGCCAGCAGTTCTAGCGGGGGGGCCGAGACCCAGTACTTC.

Only a few counts were recorded for this clonotype. This sequence joins TRBV20-1 and TRBJ2-3; D is possibly TRBD1 (7 bases). V lost 4 bases, J lost 5 bases, and 19 bases lay in between. CDR1 is DFQATT, CDR2 SNEGSKA, per germline (reference sequence). This CDR3 has 15 residues. The CDR3 protein is CSATQPGGSGDTQYF. The CDR3 DNA is TGCAGTGCTACCCAGCCAGGGGGGAGTGGAGATACGCAGTATTTT.

This clonotype was counted many times. The chain recombines TRBV6-1 with TRBJ2-1; 7 bases line up with TRBD2. Per germline, CDR1 MNHNS and CDR2 SASEGT. The CDR3 spans 15 residues. The V and J ends lost 3 bases and 4 bases, in that order; junction bases with no gene match: 6. This CDR3 is CASSDSGGAYNEQFF. The CDR3 nucleotides are TGTGCCAGCAGTGATTCGGGGGGTGCTTACAATGAGCAGTTCTTC.

In this sample, this clonotype turned up many times. This chain connects TRBV7-8 to TRBJ1-2; D call uncertain. Germline V lookup: CDR1 SGHVS, CDR2 FQNEAQ. V dropped 6 bases and J dropped 8 bases, with 13 bases sitting between them. The CDR3 is 12 residues long. CDR3 DNA: TGTGCCAGCAGTCCAAACGAGGACGGCTACACCTTC. This encodes CASSPNEDGYTF.

This clonotype was seen a few times. This sequence joins TRBV12-3 or TRBV12-4 and TRBJ1-4, with 7 bases aligning to TRBD1. The junction had 2 bases not matched to a gene; V was cut back by 1 base and J by 3 bases. This CDR3 spans 15 amino acids. The CDR3 bases are TGTGCCAGCAGTTTAGACAGGGGCGCTAATGAAAAACTGTTTTTT. Encoded protein: CASSLDRGANEKLFF.

This clonotype was recorded at least ten times. The chain has TRBV7-2 and TRBJ2-2; the D gene is possibly TRBD1 (6 bases). The germline V and J ends were trimmed by 0 bases and 5 bases, with 10 bases remaining between them. CDR3 length: 15 amino acids. In germline, CDR1 is SGHTA, CDR2 FQGNSA. CDR3 sequence (DNA): TGTGCCAGCAGCTTAGCGGCAGGGGAGACCGGGGAGCTGTTTTTT. Encoded protein: CASSLAAGETGELFF.

This clonotype was counted a few times. V usage is TRBV11-2 and J usage is TRBJ1-2; D not resolved. This CDR3 is built from 15 residues. V shed 1 base and J shed 2 bases, with 11 bases lying between them. Germline-derived CDR1 and CDR2 are SGHAT and FQNNGV. CDR3 amino acids: CASSLAGLGNYGYTF. The CDR3 nucleotides read TGTGCCAGCAGCTTAGCCGGGCTGGGGAACTATGGCTACACCTTC.

This clonotype was seen more than once but under ten times. V and J are TRBV6-4 and TRBJ2-3, with unresolved D. V was trimmed by 3 bases and J by 1 base, leaving 11 bases between them. The germline V gene encodes CDR1 MRHNA and CDR2 SNTAGT. The CDR3 runs to 15 residues. The CDR3 DNA is TGTGCCAGCAGTGAAGAAGAAGTGGGCACAGATACGCAGTATTTT. As protein: CASSEEEVGTDTQYF.

This clonotype was picked up a small number of times. This sequence joins TRBV11-2 and TRBJ1-1; TRBD1 might be the D (5 bases). The CDR3 is 18 amino acids. V dropped 6 bases and J dropped 4 bases, with 27 bases sitting between them. Germline CDR1 SGHAT, CDR2 FQNNGV. As DNA, the CDR3 is TGTGCCAGCAGTCTAGGGGCCCATGCGGGGGTATATGGCACTGAAGCTTTCTTT. Amino acids: CASSLGAHAGVYGTEAFF.

Remarks on this clonotype: A much larger clone is a single base away; this may be a read error. The rearrangement links TRBV7-2 to TRBJ2-1; TRBD2 agrees at 12 bases. The CDR3 runs to 17 residues. Germline values: CDR1 SGHTA, CDR2 FQGNSA. The CDR3 spells CASSLGLAGAGYKEQFF. The CDR3 DNA sequence: TGTGCCAGCAGCTTAGGACTAGCGGGGGCTGGGTACAAAGAGCAGTTCTTC.

About this clonotype: This clone may be a read error of a much larger clone one base away. The CDR3 DNA reads as TGTGCCACCGGCAATACAGGGGGCGGTGAAAAACTGTTTTTT. Translation gives CATGNTGGGEKLFF. The chain uses TRBV24-1 and TRBJ1-4; TRBD1 aligns across 9 bases. Germline assignment: CDR1 KGHDR and CDR2 SFDVKD. The CDR3 is 14 residues long. The V and J ends lost 9 bases and 7 bases, in that order; junction bases with no gene match: 8.

In its sample, this clonotype was seen a few times. V is TRBV28 and J is TRBJ2-2, with TRBD2 matching over 7 bases. Germline assignment: CDR1 MDHEN and CDR2 SYDVKM. V lost 5 bases to trimming and J lost 4 bases; unmatched junction nucleotides: 7. This CDR3 contains 15 residues. The CDR3 is CASSAIWGGTGELFF. The CDR3 DNA sequence: TGTGCCAGCAGTGCCATCTGGGGGGGCACCGGGGAGCTGTTTTTT.

The chain couples TRBV7-4 to TRBJ1-5; D is ambiguous. The CDR3 consists of 12 residues. V shed 1 base and J shed 5 bases, with 3 bases lying between them. Germline CDR1 and CDR2: SGHVT and SQSDAQ. The CDR3: CASSLEYQPQHF. CDR3 nucleotides: TGTGCCAGCAGCTTAGAGTATCAGCCCCAGCATTTT.

At least ten counts were recorded for this clonotype. The gene calls are TRBV20-1 and TRBJ2-1; D may be TRBD1 (6 bases). CDR1 DFQATT and CDR2 SNEGSKA come from the germline V gene (reference sequence). V was pared by 6 bases and J by 1 base, with 13 bases between. The CDR3 extends over 14 amino acids. The CDR3 protein is CSAAGDGSYNEQFF. CDR3 nucleotides: TGCAGTGCCGCAGGGGACGGATCCTACAATGAGCAGTTCTTC.

The sample holds many counts of this clonotype. This rearrangement joins TRBV7-2 to TRBJ1-3; 9 bases align to TRBD1. From germline, CDR1 is SGHTA and CDR2 FQGNSA. J lost 2 bases, V lost 1 base, and 3 bases had no gene match. CDR3 size: 16 residues. The CDR3 nucleotides read TGTGCCAGCAGCTTAGGGGGACAGGGCACTGGAAACACCATATATTTT. It is translated as CASSLGGQGTGNTIYF. The variable domain in full, with the rest retrieved from reference TRBV7-2 and TRBJ1-3, is GAGVSQSPSNKVTEKGKDVELRCDPISGHTALYWYRQSLGQGLEFLIYFQGNSAPDKSGLPSDRFSAERTGGSVSTLTIQRTQQEDSAVYLCASSLGGQGTGNTIYFGEGSWLTVV.

There are many counts of this clonotype. The chain joins TRBV2 to TRBJ2-4; D is unresolved. V was pared by 7 bases and J by 1 base, with 14 bases between. Germline V lookup: CDR1 SNHLY, CDR2 FYNNEI. The CDR3 covers 15 residues. CDR3 in DNA: TGTGCCAGCACACAGAATGGGCTGGCCAAAAACATTCAGTACTTC. Its translation: CASTQNGLAKNIQYF.